Sequencing of this T cell receptor beta chain was carried out in a study of CD8 T cells in Susac syndrome. CDR1 is MDHEN, CDR2 SYDVKM, per germline. The V gene lost 2 bases and the J gene lost 3 bases, with 5 bases spanning the gap. This CDR3 is built from 13 residues. Random hexamers primed reverse transcription of about 0.5 to 1 ug RNA. The immunoSEQ assay covered 54 Vbeta and 13 Jbeta segments for CDR3. TCRdb re-derived calls from the immunoSEQ multiplex PCR reads in MiXCR, one entry per CDR3 protein. The sample comprises fewer than 300,000 distinct CDR3 sequences, around 84% of which are singletons, and about 0.11% rests with the top ten. CD8+ and CD4+ T cells from blood underwent TCR beta sequencing. The study used treatment-naive patients who had stable or active relapsing-remitting disease as multiple sclerosis controls. The TEMRA cells underwent FACS enrichment, while the CD8+ and CD4+ T cells underwent negative isolation.

The V gene is TRBV28, the J gene TRBJ2-1; D is unclear. The sample consisted of CD8+ T cells from PBMCs. The TCR sequence derives from a human donor with multiple sclerosis. CDR3 sequence reads: CASSLSDYNEQFF. The CDR3 bases are TGTGCCAGCAGTTTAAGCGACTACAATGAGCAGTTCTTC.